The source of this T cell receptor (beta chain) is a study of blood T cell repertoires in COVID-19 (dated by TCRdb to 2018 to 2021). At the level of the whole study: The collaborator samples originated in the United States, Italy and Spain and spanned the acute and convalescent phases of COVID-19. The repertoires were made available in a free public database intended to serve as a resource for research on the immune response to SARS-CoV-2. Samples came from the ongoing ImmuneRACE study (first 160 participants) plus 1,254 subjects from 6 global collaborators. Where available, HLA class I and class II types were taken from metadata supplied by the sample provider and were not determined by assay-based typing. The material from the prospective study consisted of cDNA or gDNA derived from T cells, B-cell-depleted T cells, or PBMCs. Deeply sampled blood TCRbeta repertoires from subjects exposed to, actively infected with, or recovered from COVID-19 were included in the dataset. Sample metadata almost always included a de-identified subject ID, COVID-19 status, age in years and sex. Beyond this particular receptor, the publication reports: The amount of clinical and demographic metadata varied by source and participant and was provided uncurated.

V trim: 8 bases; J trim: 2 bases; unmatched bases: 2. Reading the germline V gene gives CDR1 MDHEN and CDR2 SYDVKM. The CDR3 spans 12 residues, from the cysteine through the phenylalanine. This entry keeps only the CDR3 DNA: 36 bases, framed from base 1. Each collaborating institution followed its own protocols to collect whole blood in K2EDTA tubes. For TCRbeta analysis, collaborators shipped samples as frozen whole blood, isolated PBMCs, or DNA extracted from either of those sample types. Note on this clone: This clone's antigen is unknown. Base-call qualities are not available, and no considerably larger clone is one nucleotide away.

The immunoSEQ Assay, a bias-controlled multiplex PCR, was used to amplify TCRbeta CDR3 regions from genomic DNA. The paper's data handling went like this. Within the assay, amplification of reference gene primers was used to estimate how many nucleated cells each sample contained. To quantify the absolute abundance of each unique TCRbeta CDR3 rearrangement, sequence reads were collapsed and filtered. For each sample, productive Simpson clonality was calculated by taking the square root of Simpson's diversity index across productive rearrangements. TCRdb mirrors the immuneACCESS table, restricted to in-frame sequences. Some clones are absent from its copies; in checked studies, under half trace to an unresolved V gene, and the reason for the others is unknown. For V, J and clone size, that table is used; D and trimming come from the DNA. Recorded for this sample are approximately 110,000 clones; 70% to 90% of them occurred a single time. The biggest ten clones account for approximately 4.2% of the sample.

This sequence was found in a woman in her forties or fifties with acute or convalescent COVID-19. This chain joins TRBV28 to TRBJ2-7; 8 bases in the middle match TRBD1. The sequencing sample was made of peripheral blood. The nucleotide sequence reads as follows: TGTGCCAGCTCGGACAGGGCCTACGAGCAGTACTTC. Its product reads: CASSDRAYEQYF.